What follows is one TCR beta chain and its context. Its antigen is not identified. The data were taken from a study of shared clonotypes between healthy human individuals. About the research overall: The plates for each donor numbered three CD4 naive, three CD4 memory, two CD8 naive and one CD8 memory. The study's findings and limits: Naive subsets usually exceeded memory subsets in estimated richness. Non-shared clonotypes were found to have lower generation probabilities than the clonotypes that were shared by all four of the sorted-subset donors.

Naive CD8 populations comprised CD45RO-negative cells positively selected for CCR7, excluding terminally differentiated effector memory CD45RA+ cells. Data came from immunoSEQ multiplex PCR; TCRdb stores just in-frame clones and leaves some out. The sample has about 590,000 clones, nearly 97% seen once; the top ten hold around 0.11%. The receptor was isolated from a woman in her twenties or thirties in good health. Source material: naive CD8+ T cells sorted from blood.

The CDR3 loop reads CASSRYLDYEQYF. The CDR3 DNA reads as TGTGCCAGCAGCCGCTATCTGGACTACGAGCAGTACTTC. The chain uses TRBV28 and TRBJ2-7; D unresolved. The CDR3 is 13 amino acids. Germline V CDR1 and CDR2: MDHEN, SYDVKM. Trimming pared 6 bases from V and 3 bases from J, leaving 12 bases between.